These T cell receptor beta chains were read from a single sample in a study of CD8 T cells in Susac syndrome. TCRdb independently ran MiXCR on the immunoSEQ multiplex PCR reads; one entry per CDR3 protein. Among tens of thousands of distinct CDR3 sequences, 93% were seen once, and the ten largest hold more than 0.45%. The specimen was CD8+ T cells from PBMCs. These receptor sequences come from a human donor in good health. CDR3s include the opening cysteine and the closing phenylalanine or tryptophan. Each record gives: clone size, V gene, J gene, D gene, CDR3 protein, CDR3 DNA. The D gene is left open where the match is weak. Clone size is stated in some rows and not others, as once, few, many or a class when expanded.

clone size: NA
V gene: TRBV13
J gene: TRBJ2-7
D gene: NA
CDR3 protein: CASSSTSGRPLYEQYF
CDR3 DNA: TGTGCCAGCAGCTCTACGTCGGGTCGGCCCCTCTACGAGCAGTACTTC

clone size: NA
V gene: TRBV28
J gene: TRBJ2-7
D gene: TRBD2
CDR3 protein: CASSIRTSGKGYEQYF
CDR3 DNA: TGTGCCAGCAGTATCAGGACTAGCGGGAAGGGCTACGAGCAGTACTTC

clone size: NA
V gene: TRBV13
J gene: TRBJ2-5
D gene: TRBD2
CDR3 protein: CASSLSLAGAETQYF
CDR3 DNA: TGTGCCAGCAGCTTAAGTCTAGCGGGAGCTGAGACCCAGTACTTC

clone size: NA
V gene: TRBV3-1
J gene: TRBJ2-7
D gene: NA
CDR3 protein: CASSQAGSYEQYF
CDR3 DNA: TGTGCCAGCAGCCAAGCGGGTTCCTACGAGCAGTACTTC

clone size: NA
V gene: TRBV28
J gene: TRBJ2-5
D gene: TRBD1
CDR3 protein: CASMPTGAPQETQYF
CDR3 DNA: TGTGCCAGCATGCCCACAGGGGCCCCCCAAGAGACCCAGTACTTC

clone size: NA
V gene: TRBV5-1
J gene: TRBJ2-1
D gene: NA
CDR3 protein: CASSLYGGDVPNEQFF
CDR3 DNA: TGCGCCAGCAGCTTGTATGGAGGGGATGTGCCCAATGAGCAGTTCTTC

clone size: NA
V gene: TRBV27
J gene: TRBJ2-3
D gene: TRBD2
CDR3 protein: CASSSPLDGGRYDTQYF
CDR3 DNA: TGTGCCAGCAGTTCCCCCCTAGATGGCGGGAGGTATGATACGCAGTATTTT

clone size: NA
V gene: TRBV7-9
J gene: TRBJ2-3
D gene: TRBD2
CDR3 protein: CASSSGLAISTDTQYF
CDR3 DNA: TGTGCCAGCAGCTCGGGACTAGCGATTAGCACAGATACGCAGTATTTT

clone size: NA
V gene: TRBV30
J gene: TRBJ2-1
D gene: NA
CDR3 protein: CAIAVSSYNEQFF
CDR3 DNA: TGTGCCATAGCGGTTAGCTCCTACAATGAGCAGTTCTTC

clone size: NA
V gene: TRBV19
J gene: TRBJ2-1
D gene: NA
CDR3 protein: CASSIYDLGEQFF
CDR3 DNA: TGTGCCAGTAGCATATACGATTTGGGTGAGCAGTTCTTC

clone size: NA
V gene: TRBV19
J gene: TRBJ2-1
D gene: NA
CDR3 protein: CASSMAADEQFF
CDR3 DNA: TGTGCCAGTAGTATGGCCGCGGATGAGCAGTTCTTC

clone size: NA
V gene: TRBV30
J gene: TRBJ1-1
D gene: NA
CDR3 protein: CAWMPGFF
CDR3 DNA: TGTGCCTGGATGCCGGGCTTCTTT

clone size: NA
V gene: TRBV29-1
J gene: TRBJ2-3
D gene: NA
CDR3 protein: CSVVLGSEPTDTQYF
CDR3 DNA: TGCAGCGTTGTATTAGGGTCCGAACCCACAGATACGCAGTATTTT

clone size: NA
V gene: TRBV28
J gene: TRBJ2-3
D gene: TRBD2
CDR3 protein: CASSPRLAGITSTDTQYF
CDR3 DNA: TGTGCCAGCAGCCCCCGGCTAGCGGGAATAACTAGCACAGATACGCAGTATTTT

clone size: NA
V gene: TRBV3-1
J gene: TRBJ1-2
D gene: TRBD1
CDR3 protein: CASSRQGVEYGYTF
CDR3 DNA: TGTGCCAGCAGCCGACAGGGGGTTGAGTATGGCTACACCTTC

clone size: NA
V gene: TRBV11-3
J gene: TRBJ2-1
D gene: NA
CDR3 protein: CASSASPSEQFF
CDR3 DNA: TGTGCCAGCAGCGCCAGCCCTAGTGAGCAGTTCTTC

clone size: once
V gene: TRBV29-1
J gene: TRBJ2-1
D gene: TRBD2
CDR3 protein: CSVTTSGKPNEQFF
CDR3 DNA: TGCAGCGTTACGACTAGCGGGAAACCCAATGAGCAGTTCTTC

clone size: NA
V gene: TRBV20-1
J gene: TRBJ2-7
D gene: TRBD2
CDR3 protein: CSARDLRASGPYEQYF
CDR3 DNA: TGCAGTGCTAGAGATCTCAGGGCTAGCGGGCCCTACGAGCAGTACTTC

clone size: NA
V gene: TRBV29-1
J gene: TRBJ1-1
D gene: NA
CDR3 protein: CSVEGRSAEAFF
CDR3 DNA: TGCAGCGTTGAAGGCAGAAGCGCTGAAGCTTTCTTT

clone size: NA
V gene: TRBV10-3
J gene: TRBJ1-1
D gene: NA
CDR3 protein: CAIAREGGVNTEAFF
CDR3 DNA: TGTGCCATCGCGCGCGAGGGGGGTGTGAACACTGAAGCTTTCTTT

clone size: NA
V gene: TRBV7-9
J gene: TRBJ2-1
D gene: TRBD2
CDR3 protein: CASSPLTSDSYNEQFF
CDR3 DNA: TGTGCCAGCAGCCCACTAACTAGCGACTCCTACAATGAGCAGTTCTTC

clone size: NA
V gene: TRBV27
J gene: TRBJ2-7
D gene: TRBD2
CDR3 protein: CASSPLRGSGRLYEQYF
CDR3 DNA: TGTGCCAGCAGTCCTCTTCGCGGTAGCGGGAGGCTCTACGAGCAGTACTTC

clone size: NA
V gene: TRBV29-1
J gene: TRBJ2-3
D gene: TRBD1
CDR3 protein: CSVETGYLGTDTQYF
CDR3 DNA: TGCAGCGTTGAGACAGGGTATCTTGGCACAGATACGCAGTATTTT

clone size: NA
V gene: TRBV20-1
J gene: TRBJ2-7
D gene: TRBD2
CDR3 protein: CSAQSGRKYEQYF
CDR3 DNA: TGCAGTGCTCAGAGCGGGAGGAAGTACGAGCAGTACTTC

clone size: NA
V gene: TRBV4-1
J gene: TRBJ1-1
D gene: NA
CDR3 protein: CASSQEAGAHTEAFF
CDR3 DNA: TGCGCCAGCAGCCAAGAAGCAGGGGCGCACACTGAAGCTTTCTTT

clone size: NA
V gene: TRBV27
J gene: TRBJ2-7
D gene: NA
CDR3 protein: CASTFGYEQYF
CDR3 DNA: TGTGCCAGCACTTTCGGCTACGAGCAGTACTTC

clone size: NA
V gene: TRBV7-2
J gene: TRBJ2-7
D gene: NA
CDR3 protein: CASSLIQRDEQYF
CDR3 DNA: TGTGCCAGCAGCTTAATACAGAGGGACGAGCAGTACTTC

clone size: NA
V gene: TRBV28
J gene: TRBJ1-5
D gene: TRBD1
CDR3 protein: CASLTGGATYSNQPQHF
CDR3 DNA: TGTGCCAGCCTGACAGGGGGAGCTACCTATAGCAATCAGCCCCAGCATTTT

clone size: NA
V gene: TRBV20-1
J gene: TRBJ2-4
D gene: NA
CDR3 protein: CSARVDGEAKNIQYF
CDR3 DNA: TGCAGTGCTAGAGTGGACGGTGAAGCCAAAAACATTCAGTACTTC

clone size: once
V gene: TRBV12-3/TRBV12-4
J gene: TRBJ2-2
D gene: TRBD1
CDR3 protein: CASSPGTGAINTGELFF
CDR3 DNA: TGTGCCAGCAGCCCAGGGACAGGGGCGATAAACACCGGGGAGCTGTTTTTT

clone size: NA
V gene: TRBV2
J gene: TRBJ2-7
D gene: TRBD2
CDR3 protein: CASPGSSGSSYEQYF
CDR3 DNA: TGTGCCAGCCCAGGGAGTAGCGGGAGCTCCTACGAGCAGTACTTC

clone size: NA
V gene: TRBV2
J gene: TRBJ2-4
D gene: TRBD2
CDR3 protein: CARASGRIGGIQYF
CDR3 DNA: TGTGCCCGAGCTAGCGGGAGAATAGGGGGCATTCAGTACTTC

clone size: once
V gene: TRBV4-1
J gene: TRBJ2-5
D gene: NA
CDR3 protein: CASSQDFLAGETQYF
CDR3 DNA: TGCGCCAGCAGCCAAGATTTCCTAGCAGGGGAGACCCAGTACTTC

clone size: NA
V gene: TRBV5-6
J gene: TRBJ2-2
D gene: TRBD2
CDR3 protein: CASSLGLAGVGELFF
CDR3 DNA: TGTGCCAGCAGCTTGGGACTAGCGGGAGTCGGGGAGCTGTTTTTT

clone size: NA
V gene: TRBV29-1
J gene: TRBJ2-7
D gene: TRBD2
CDR3 protein: CSVYSGDSYEQYF
CDR3 DNA: TGCAGCGTCTATAGCGGGGACTCCTACGAGCAGTACTTC

clone size: NA
V gene: TRBV7-9
J gene: TRBJ2-7
D gene: NA
CDR3 protein: CASSTPGPPGEQYF
CDR3 DNA: TGTGCCAGCAGCACGCCGGGGCCTCCGGGCGAGCAGTACTTC

clone size: NA
V gene: TRBV28
J gene: TRBJ1-1
D gene: NA
CDR3 protein: CASRQANTEAFF
CDR3 DNA: TGTGCCAGCAGGCAGGCCAACACTGAAGCTTTCTTT

clone size: NA
V gene: TRBV6-5
J gene: TRBJ2-5
D gene: NA
CDR3 protein: CASSYSGAQYF
CDR3 DNA: TGTGCCAGCAGTTACTCGGGGGCCCAGTACTTC

clone size: NA
V gene: TRBV7-8
J gene: TRBJ2-7
D gene: TRBD2
CDR3 protein: CASSLATSGPYEQYF
CDR3 DNA: TGTGCCAGCAGCTTAGCCACTAGCGGACCCTACGAGCAGTACTTC

clone size: once
V gene: TRBV7-9
J gene: TRBJ2-6
D gene: TRBD1
CDR3 protein: CASSLSTTGNSGANVLTF
CDR3 DNA: TGTGCCAGCAGCTTATCCACGACAGGGAACTCTGGGGCCAACGTCCTGACTTTC

clone size: NA
V gene: TRBV9
J gene: TRBJ2-7
D gene: NA
CDR3 protein: CASSVGGNGEQYF
CDR3 DNA: TGTGCCAGCAGCGTAGGTGGGAACGGCGAGCAGTACTTC

clone size: NA
V gene: TRBV29-1
J gene: TRBJ1-2
D gene: NA
CDR3 protein: CSVDEAGNGYTF
CDR3 DNA: TGCAGCGTTGATGAGGCAGGGAATGGCTACACCTTC

clone size: NA
V gene: TRBV14
J gene: TRBJ2-1
D gene: NA
CDR3 protein: CASSLDRSYNEQFF
CDR3 DNA: TGTGCCAGCAGCCTAGACAGATCCTACAATGAGCAGTTCTTC

clone size: NA
V gene: TRBV11-1
J gene: TRBJ1-1
D gene: NA
CDR3 protein: CASSHLKTEAFF
CDR3 DNA: TGTGCCAGCAGCCATCTCAAAACTGAAGCTTTCTTT

clone size: NA
V gene: TRBV11-3
J gene: TRBJ2-2
D gene: TRBD1
CDR3 protein: CASSFGTGFRELFF
CDR3 DNA: TGTGCCAGCAGCTTCGGGACAGGGTTCCGGGAGCTGTTTTTT

clone size: once
V gene: TRBV2
J gene: TRBJ2-2
D gene: NA
CDR3 protein: CAILETGELFF
CDR3 DNA: TGTGCCATATTAGAAACCGGGGAGCTGTTTTTT

clone size: NA
V gene: TRBV2
J gene: TRBJ2-3
D gene: TRBD2
CDR3 protein: CASSFVPGGSGADTQYF
CDR3 DNA: TGTGCCAGTTCCTTCGTTCCAGGCGGGAGTGGCGCAGATACGCAGTATTTT

clone size: NA
V gene: TRBV2
J gene: TRBJ1-1
D gene: NA
CDR3 protein: CASIYGGNTEAFF
CDR3 DNA: TGTGCCAGCATTTACGGGGGGAACACTGAAGCTTTCTTT

clone size: NA
V gene: TRBV10-3
J gene: TRBJ2-7
D gene: NA
CDR3 protein: CAISEAGTNEQYF
CDR3 DNA: TGTGCCATCAGTGAGGCAGGGACAAACGAGCAGTACTTC

clone size: NA
V gene: TRBV20-1
J gene: TRBJ2-3
D gene: TRBD2
CDR3 protein: CSAIAGGTDTQYF
CDR3 DNA: TGCAGTGCTATAGCGGGAGGGACAGATACGCAGTATTTT

clone size: once
V gene: TRBV28
J gene: TRBJ2-1
D gene: TRBD2
CDR3 protein: CASSRTSGKDNEQFF
CDR3 DNA: TGTGCCAGCAGTCGGACTAGCGGGAAAGACAATGAGCAGTTCTTC

clone size: NA
V gene: TRBV4-2
J gene: TRBJ1-2
D gene: NA
CDR3 protein: CASSPVGGGGYTF
CDR3 DNA: TGTGCCAGCAGCCCCGTTGGGGGTGGTGGCTACACCTTC

clone size: NA
V gene: TRBV6-5
J gene: TRBJ2-1
D gene: NA
CDR3 protein: CASSSPGLPHEQFF
CDR3 DNA: TGTGCCAGCAGTTCCCCGGGGCTACCCCATGAGCAGTTCTTC

clone size: NA
V gene: TRBV2
J gene: TRBJ2-6
D gene: NA
CDR3 protein: CASRIGAGANVLTF
CDR3 DNA: TGTGCCAGCAGGATCGGGGCTGGGGCCAACGTCCTGACTTTC